One and the same sample provided the 20 T cell receptor beta chains below, sequenced in a study of blood T cell repertoires in COVID-19. Only in-frame clones appear in the TCRdb table, and some are missing; sequencing was by immunoSEQ multiplex PCR. This sample carries roughly 290,000 clones, 80% to 90% of them seen once, and the ten largest clones take around 2.1%. Sample: PBMCs or T cells enriched from blood (not recorded which). The receptor set was obtained from a man aged 25 to 40 who had recovered from COVID-19.

This clone showed up just once. The chain joins TRBV2 to TRBJ2-6, with a weak D call TRBD2 (5 bases). From germline, CDR1 is SNHLY and CDR2 FYNNEI. Trimming removed 7 bases at V and 0 bases at J, with 25 bases between. This CDR3 contains 20 residues. The CDR3 bases are TGTGCCAGCAATTTTAAGAGTTTTAGGACTTTGACCTCTGGGGCCAACGTCCTGACTTTC. Amino acid sequence: CASNFKSFRTLTSGANVLTF.

The chain is built from TRBV2 and TRBJ2-1; 10 nucleotides agree with TRBD2. Germline CDR1 is SNHLY and CDR2 is FYNNEI. The CDR3 covers 16 residues. J lost 4 bases, V lost 8 bases, and 11 bases had no gene match. The CDR3 reads CASGQRTSGAYNEQFF. In DNA, the CDR3 is TGTGCCAGCGGACAAAGAACTAGCGGGGCATACAATGAGCAGTTCTTC.

CDR3 amino acids: CASSLGGGVTEAFF. The CDR3 DNA reads as TGTGCCAGCAGCTTGGGAGGCGGGGTCACTGAAGCTTTCTTT. The chain combines TRBV5-6 with TRBJ1-1; D remains unclear. The V gene lost 0 bases and the J gene lost 4 bases, with 10 bases spanning the gap. This CDR3 has 14 amino acids. CDR1 is SGHDT and CDR2 is YYEEEE in the germline V gene.

This chain uses TRBV11-2 with TRBJ1-1; 7 nucleotides align to TRBD1. J was trimmed by 1 base and V by 2 bases; bases with no gene match: 1. Germline V CDR1 and CDR2: SGHAT, FQNNGV. The CDR3 has 14 residues. The CDR3 is CASSLQGGNTEAFF. CDR3 nucleotides: TGTGCCAGCAGCTTACAGGGGGGGAACACTGAAGCTTTCTTT.

V usage is TRBV27 and J usage is TRBJ1-1, with D perhaps matching TRBD1 (6 bases). The ends were cut back, 4 bases at V and 6 bases at J, with 18 bases in the middle. This CDR3 spans 15 amino acids. Germline-derived CDR1 and CDR2 are MNHEY and SMNVEV (reference sequence). CDR3 loop: CASSSGQKGTPEAFF. The CDR3 nucleotides read TGTGCCAGCAGTTCCGGACAGAAAGGCACCCCTGAAGCTTTCTTT.

The V gene is TRBV3-1 (or the pseudogene TRBV3-2), the J gene TRBJ1-6, with D unclear. Looked up from germline, CDR1 is LGHDT and CDR2 is YNNKEL (reference sequence). Trimming cost V 2 bases and J 5 bases, with 7 bases left between them. The CDR3 loop spans 14 amino acids. The chain's CDR3 is CASSQTADNSPLHF. Written as DNA, the CDR3 is TGTGCCAGCAGCCAAACTGCCGATAATTCACCCCTCCACTTT.

The chain combines TRBV11-1 with TRBJ2-3, with TRBD1 matching over 7 bases. Germline V gene lookup returns CDR1 SGHAT and CDR2 FQDESV (reference sequence). The CDR3 runs to 14 residues. With 5 bases clipped from V and 2 bases from J, the junction kept 4 bases outside the gene matches. The chain's CDR3 is CASSPGTATDTQYF. In DNA form, the CDR3 reads TGTGCCAGCAGCCCAGGGACAGCCACAGATACGCAGTATTTT.

The chain uses TRBV7-9 and TRBJ1-2, with D possibly matching TRBD1 (5 bases). CDR3 size: 15 residues. Between the trimmed V and J ends, which lost 1 base and 2 bases, there was a span of 11 bases. Germline V gives CDR1 SEHNR, CDR2 FQNEAQ (reference sequence). The CDR3 region has the DNA TGTGCCAGCAGCTTAGTGGGGGGACGGAACTATGGCTACACCTTC. Residues: CASSLVGGRNYGYTF.

This clone was seen more than once but under ten times. The J gene is TRBJ2-1, the V gene TRBV6-5; 8 nucleotides match TRBD2. The CDR3 contains 14 residues. V lost 7 bases and J lost 9; bases outside the gene matches: 11. Germline-derived CDR1 and CDR2 are MNHEY and SVGAGI. The DNA of the CDR3 is TGTGCCAGCACGACCCCGGGGGGGGGCCGTGAGCAGTTCTTC. Its protein product is CASTTPGGGREQFF.

This chain joins TRBV4-1 and TRBJ2-7, with D possibly TRBD1 on 5 matching bases. The CDR3 has 14 amino acids. CDR1 is MGHRA and CDR2 is YSYEKL in the germline V gene. V lost 0 bases, J lost 5 bases, and 11 bases lay in between. The CDR3 loop is CASSQEDFRDEQYF. CDR3 sequence (DNA): TGCGCCAGCAGCCAAGAAGACTTCAGGGACGAGCAGTACTTC.

The chain carries TRBV24-1 and TRBJ2-7; 7 nucleotides match TRBD1. V trimming: 3 bases; J trimming: 1 base; junction bases outside the gene matches: 2. The CDR3 totals 14 residues. Per the germline V gene, CDR1 is KGHDR and CDR2 is SFDVKD. CDR3 loop: CATSDKGQSYEQYF. Here the CDR3 DNA reads TGTGCCACCAGTGATAAGGGACAGTCCTACGAGCAGTACTTC.

As for this clone: The sample has other DNA sequences that encode this CDR3 too. The chain is built from TRBV5-1 and TRBJ2-7; 10 nucleotides align to TRBD1. CDR3 length: 14 amino acids. The ends lost 4 bases at V and 7 bases at J; junction bases unmatched: 8. From germline, CDR1 is SGHRS and CDR2 YFSETQ. In DNA form, the CDR3 reads TGCGCCAGCAGCCCCGGGACAGGGGTTGGTGAGCAGTACTTC. As protein: CASSPGTGVGEQYF. Variable domain in full (rest from reference TRBV5-1 and TRBJ2-7): KAGVTQTPRYLIKTRGQQVTLSCSPISGHRSVSWYQQTPGQGLQFLFEYFSETQRNKGNFPGRFSGRQFSNSRSEMNVSTLELGDSALYLCASSPGTGVGEQYFGPGTRLTVT.

The DNA for the CDR3 is TGTGCCAGCAGCTTAGTTATAGGGGGCGATGGCTACACCTTC. Residues: CASSLVIGGDGYTF. The chain joins TRBV7-9 to TRBJ1-2, with 7 bases aligning to TRBD1. This CDR3 has 14 residues. V gave up 1 base and J gave up 6 bases; unmatched junction bases: 5. The germline V gene has CDR1 SEHNR and CDR2 FQNEAQ (reference sequence).

The chain carries TRBV2 and TRBJ2-7; 8 bases agree with TRBD2. Per the germline V gene, CDR1 is SNHLY and CDR2 is FYNNEI. The CDR3 has 13 amino acids. Trimming at V came to 6 bases and at J to 5 bases, leaving 6 bases not matched to a gene. The DNA for the CDR3 is TGTGCCAGCAGGCGGGGGGCTCGGGACGAGCAGTACTTC. Protein product: CASRRGARDEQYF.

This clone came up once. The chain uses TRBV2 and TRBJ2-1; TRBD2 agrees at 10 bases. Per germline, CDR1 SNHLY and CDR2 FYNNEI. V gave up 8 bases and J gave up 7 bases; unmatched junction bases: 11. The CDR3 totals 15 residues. CDR3 sequence: CASWKEAGGVNEQFF. The CDR3 nucleotides read TGTGCCAGCTGGAAAGAAGCGGGGGGGGTAAATGAGCAGTTCTTC.

The CDR3, as DNA: TGCGCCAGCAGCTCCCAGTTCTCGGGGTACACTGAAGCTTTCTTT. Translating gives CASSSQFSGYTEAFF. This chain links TRBV5-1 with TRBJ1-1, with unresolved D. The CDR3 consists of 15 residues. V lost 3 bases, J lost 3 bases, and 15 bases lay in between. Looked up from germline, CDR1 is SGHRS and CDR2 is YFSETQ.

V usage is TRBV27 and J usage is TRBJ1-5; D is ambiguous. The CDR3 length is 15 residues. The germline V and J ends were trimmed by 1 base and 1 base, with 8 bases remaining between them. Germline CDR1 MNHEY, CDR2 SMNVEV (reference sequence). Here the CDR3 DNA reads TGTGCCAGCAGTTTATTTAAGAGGAGCAATCAGCCCCAGCATTTT. This sequence encodes CASSLFKRSNQPQHF.

The chain employs TRBV6-2 or TRBV6-3 and TRBJ2-6; D not certain. The V gene lost 6 bases and the J gene lost 1 base, with 7 bases spanning the gap. The CDR3 spans 14 residues. Germline V gene sequence: CDR1 MNHEY, CDR2 SVGEGT. The chain's CDR3 is CASSKTSGANVLTF. DNA for the CDR3: TGTGCCAGCAGCAAGACATCTGGGGCCAACGTCCTGACTTTC.

This clone has just one count. One end of the junction varies from germline; a read error may be responsible. The chain joins TRBV7-7 to TRBJ2-1, with TRBD2 identical over 14 bases. Germline V gene lookup returns CDR1 SSHAT and CDR2 FNYEAQ (reference sequence). The CDR3 length is 17 residues. The CDR3, as DNA: TGTGCTAGCAGCAGACTAGCGGGGGGGAGCTCCTACAATGAGCAGTTCTTC. This codes for CASSRLAGGSSYNEQFF.

V and J are TRBV19 and TRBJ1-1; maybe TRBD1 (5 bases). CDR1 and CDR2 (germline): LNHDA, SQIVND (reference sequence). The germline V and J ends were trimmed by 1 base and 3 bases, with 24 bases remaining between them. The CDR3 contains 19 residues. This CDR3 is CASSIVRGGGRFRDTEAFF. CDR3 DNA sequence: TGTGCCAGTAGTATAGTTCGGGGCGGGGGTAGATTTCGCGACACTGAAGCTTTCTTT.